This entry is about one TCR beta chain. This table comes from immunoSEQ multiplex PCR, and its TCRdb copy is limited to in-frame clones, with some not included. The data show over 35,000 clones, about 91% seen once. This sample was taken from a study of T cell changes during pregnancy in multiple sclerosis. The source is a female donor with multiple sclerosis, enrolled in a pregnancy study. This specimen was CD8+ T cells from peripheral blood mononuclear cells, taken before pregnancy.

The CDR3 DNA follows: TGTGCCAGCAGCTTACTCTCCCCCGAGCAGTACTTC. Its translation: CASSLLSPEQYF. The chain is built from TRBV7-2 and TRBJ2-7, with D hard to call. Trimming removed 2 bases at V and 6 bases at J, with 8 bases between. In germline, CDR1 is SGHTA, CDR2 FQGNSA. The CDR3 runs 12 residues.